The 7 T cell receptor gamma chains in this list originate from one sample, sequenced in a study of γδ T cells in repeated Plasmodium falciparum infection. TCRdb fed the multiplex PCR reads into CATT to redo clone calling. There are more than 20,000 gamma-chain clones in the sample; roughly 3.1% occur only once, and 30% to 35% lies in the top ten. Vgamma9/Vdelta2+ and Vdelta2-negative gammadelta T cells were flow-sorted from PBMC for bulk sequencing. The sequenced sample was gamma-delta T cells from blood. These receptors originate from a pool of human donors (malaria-infected and uninfected, not separated).

A word on this clone: TCRdb assigns this DNA the protein of a much larger clone, which departs from its translation at residue 8; this likely reflects a read error, and the protein shown comes from translating the DNA. The rearrangement joins TRGV9 to TRGJ1 or TRGJ2. TCRdb supplies no J gene; here it was assigned by aligning the nucleotide sequence to germline. Germline CDR1 reads GITISATS; CDR2 reads ISYDGTV (reference sequence). Trimming removed 3 bases from V and 5 bases from J; junction bases left unmatched: 7. There are 13 residues in the CDR3. In nucleotides, the CDR3 is TGTGCCTTGTGGGAGCGCTTTCATTATAAGAAACTCTTT. Amino acids: CALWERFHYKKLF.

This clone was counted many times. The TCRdb record carries a much larger clone's protein, which differs from this DNA's translation at residue 10; a read error is the likely cause, and the protein listed here is the DNA translation. This chain uses TRGV3 with TRGJ1 or TRGJ2. TCRdb does not report a J gene; here it was assigned by matching the DNA to germline references. The CDR3 has 13 amino acids. CDR1 is VTNTFY, CDR2 YDVSTARD, per germline (reference sequence). The CDR3 nucleotides read TGTGCCACCTGGGACAGGCCGAGGTATAGGAAACTCTTT. This encodes CATWDRPRYRKLF.

The chain uses TRGV4 and TRGJ1 or TRGJ2. TCRdb records no J gene; here it was assigned by comparing the DNA to germline. There are 14 residues in the CDR3. Germline CDR1 is EGSTGY and CDR2 is YDSYTSSV. The trim removed 5 bases at V and 4 bases at J, leaving 11 bases unmatched. CDR3 coding DNA: TGTGCCACCTGGGGTGCTCCCTGCTATTATAAGAAACTCTTT. Translating it yields CATWGAPCYYKKLF.

In regard to this clone: This likely came from a read error, as a far larger clone is one base away. Distinct nucleotide sequences in the sample also encode this CDR3. The rearrangement links TRGV2 to TRGJ1 or TRGJ2. Assignment of the J gene here rests on matching the DNA to germline, because TCRdb gives none. Germline CDR1 is EGSNGY and CDR2 is YDSYNSKV. Trimming at V came to 10 bases and at J to 10 bases, leaving 13 bases not matched to a gene. This CDR3 region has 11 residues. The CDR3 sequence is CATTGCYKKLF. The CDR3 region has the DNA TGTGCCACGACCGGTTGTTACAAGAAACTCTTT.

This clone came up a few times. Translating this DNA gives a protein that differs at residue 4 from the TCRdb one, which belongs to a much larger clone; a read error is likely, and the protein shown is this translation. The chain employs TRGV3 and TRGJ1 or TRGJ2. The J gene was missing in TCRdb and was found by matching the end of the DNA to germline. This CDR3 spans 13 amino acids. CDR1 and CDR2 (germline): VTNTFY, YDVSTARD (reference sequence). CDR3 loop: CATRDRRRYKKLF. In nucleotides, the CDR3 is TGTGCCACCCGGGACAGGCGACGTTATAAGAAACTCTTT.

This clone turned up a few times. The chain has TRGV9 and TRGJP. TCRdb records no J gene; here it was assigned by comparing the DNA to germline. The CDR3 is 18 residues long. Germline V CDR1 and CDR2: GITISATS, ISYDGTV (reference sequence). The J segment lost 5 bases and the V segment lost 0 bases, leaving 7 bases of the junction unmatched. CDR3 sequence (DNA): TGTGCCTTGTGGGAGGTGCATGTAAAAGAGTTGGGCAAAAAAATCAAGGTATTT. Encoded protein: CALWEVHVKELGKKIKVF.

In this sample, this clone turned up many times. A much bigger clone sits one base away, suggesting this may be a read error. This same CDR3 is encoded by further DNA sequences in the sample. The rearrangement links TRGV2 to TRGJ1 or TRGJ2. Looked up from germline, CDR1 is EGSNGY and CDR2 is YDSYNSKV. There are 13 residues in the CDR3. The V gene end was trimmed by 0 bases and the J gene end by 3 bases; junction bases not matched to a gene: 2. The CDR3 protein is CATWDGVYYKKLF. The CDR3 DNA reads as TGTGCCACCTGGGACGGGGTTTATTATAAGAAACTCTTT.